The 19 T cell receptor beta chains below come from one sample, sequenced in a study of T-cell memory formation after mild COVID-19. TCRdb processed the 5' RACE reads anew with MiXCR; each CDR3 protein has one entry. The top ten clones hold around 13% of a sample with 350,000 to 400,000 distinct CDR3 sequences, 20% to 25% of them seen once. Sequenced sample: PBMCs or a T cell subset sorted from them (not recorded which). These receptors were taken from an adult woman who had mild COVID-19 (a few samples of this study predate the infection). Cell type and time point are not known.

This chain joins TRBV6-2 or TRBV6-3 and TRBJ1-1; 11 bases map to TRBD1. The J segment lost 7 bases and the V segment lost 4 bases, leaving 8 bases of the junction unmatched. There are 15 residues in the CDR3. Per the germline V gene, CDR1 is MNHEY and CDR2 is SVGEGT. CDR3 sequence reads: CASSSRRTGGNEAFF. For the CDR3, the DNA is TGTGCCAGCAGTTCTCGTCGGACAGGGGGCAATGAAGCTTTCTTT.

This clonotype was found once. V and J are TRBV6-1 and TRBJ2-7, with 12 nucleotides matching TRBD1. J was trimmed by 0 bases and V by 9 bases; bases with no gene match: 6. Germline-derived CDR1 and CDR2 are MNHNS and SASEGT. The CDR3 is made up of 15 amino acids. The CDR3 nucleotides are TGTGCCAGTCGACCGGGACAGGGGGCCTCCTACGAGCAGTACTTC. As protein: CASRPGQGASYEQYF.

This clonotype was seen more than once but under ten times. The V gene is TRBV6-5, the J gene TRBJ1-1; D perhaps matches TRBD1 (5 bases). The germline V gene encodes CDR1 MNHEY and CDR2 SVGAGI. The CDR3 spans 14 residues. With 7 bases removed from V and 0 bases from J, the gap between germline ends came to 12 bases. Written as DNA, the CDR3 is TGTGCCAGCACTTTGGGGCCTCTGAACACTGAAGCTTTCTTT. Encoded protein: CASTLGPLNTEAFF.

This chain connects TRBV20-1 to TRBJ1-1; TRBD1 aligns across 7 bases. Trimming took 6 bases from V and 0 from J; bases not matched to a gene: 4. The CDR3 extends over 13 amino acids. Germline V CDR1 and CDR2: DFQATT, SNEGSKA (reference sequence). The CDR3 DNA follows: TGCAGTGCCCCGGACAGGCTGAACACTGAAGCTTTCTTT. Its protein is CSAPDRLNTEAFF.

V usage is TRBV6-5 and J usage is TRBJ2-7, with TRBD2 matching over 10 bases. The V gene end was trimmed by 3 bases and the J gene end by 5 bases; junction bases not matched to a gene: 16. CDR1 is MNHEY, CDR2 SVGAGI, per germline. This CDR3 region has 18 residues. The CDR3 sequence: CASSYRNSGRAKVDEQYF. CDR3 bases: TGTGCCAGCAGTTATAGGAACAGCGGGAGGGCGAAAGTCGACGAGCAGTACTTC.

J is TRBJ2-1 and V is TRBV20-1, with TRBD2 matching over 11 bases. Per the germline V gene, CDR1 is DFQATT and CDR2 is SNEGSKA (reference sequence). V shed 7 bases, J shed 1 base, and the junction held 6 bases outside the gene matches. CDR3 size: 15 residues. The CDR3 spells CSGLAGPLSYNEQFF. Written as DNA, the CDR3 is TGCAGTGGACTAGCGGGACCTTTATCCTACAATGAGCAGTTCTTC.

This clonotype was detected only a few times. V is TRBV14 and J is TRBJ2-7; perhaps TRBD1 as D (6 bases). The CDR3 consists of 14 residues. The V end was cut by 1 base, the J end by 4 bases, with 11 bases between. Germline assignment: CDR1 SGHDN and CDR2 FVKESK. DNA for the CDR3: TGTGCCAGCAGCCAAGGAGGGGGACCATACGAGCAGTACTTC. This sequence encodes CASSQGGGPYEQYF. The full variable domain, completed using reference TRBV14 and TRBJ2-7, is EAGVTQFPSHSVIEKGQTVTLRCDPISGHDNLYWYRRVMGKEIKFLLHFVKESKQDESGMPNNRFLAERTGGTYSTLKVQPAELEDSGVYFCASSQGGGPYEQYFGPGTRLTVT.

The chain has TRBV5-6 and TRBJ1-2, with D possibly being TRBD1 (5 bases). The CDR3 consists of 14 residues. The ends were cut back, 6 bases at V and 6 bases at J, with 18 bases in the middle. Germline V lookup: CDR1 SGHDT, CDR2 YYEEEE. CDR3 residues: CASTLDTIGDGYTF. The CDR3 nucleotides are TGTGCCAGCACCCTGGACACTATAGGCGATGGCTACACCTTC.

This clonotype came up a few times. The chain joins TRBV2 to TRBJ1-5; a possible D gene is TRBD1 (6 bases). Trimming left V 7 bases short and J 2 bases short, with 12 bases between. Germline V gene lookup returns CDR1 SNHLY and CDR2 FYNNEI. This CDR3 comprises 14 residues. The CDR3 here is CASTGTKGNQPQHF. The DNA of the CDR3 is TGTGCCAGCACCGGGACAAAAGGCAATCAGCCCCAGCATTTT. Filled out from reference TRBV2 and TRBJ1-5, the complete variable domain reads EPEVTQTPSHQVTQMGQEVILRCVPISNHLYFYWYRQILGQKVEFLVSFYNNEISEKSEIFDDQFSVERPDGSNFTLKIRSTKLEDSAMYFCASTGTKGNQPQHFGDGTRLSIL.

V usage is TRBV6-5 and J usage is TRBJ2-4; possibly TRBD1 or TRBD2 for D (5 bases each). Germline CDR1 MNHEY, CDR2 SVGAGI. Between the trimmed V and J ends, which lost 4 bases and 4 bases, there was a span of 8 bases. This CDR3 contains 13 residues. CDR3 sequence reads: CASSWDGKNIQYF. The CDR3 DNA reads TGTGCCAGCAGTTGGGACGGTAAAAACATTCAGTACTTC.

There are a few counts of this clonotype. This chain connects TRBV2 to TRBJ1-1; D is possibly TRBD1 (5 bases). Trimming removed 10 bases from V and 3 bases from J, with 18 bases in between. This CDR3 region has 14 residues. CDR1 and CDR2 (germline): SNHLY, FYNNEI. The CDR3 DNA sequence: TGTGCCACCCGGTGGGGGAAAAGGGACACTGAAGCTTTCTTT. This encodes CATRWGKRDTEAFF.

The chain has TRBV24-1 and TRBJ2-1, with 7 bases that match TRBD2. Germline CDR1 and CDR2: KGHDR and SFDVKD. There are 15 residues in the CDR3. Unmatched junction bases numbered 16, after V lost 10 bases and J lost 8 bases. CDR3 DNA: TGTGCCACGGGAGGGACTCCAACGGGCGGGGATGAGCAGTTCTTC. This translates into CATGGTPTGGDEQFF.

This rearrangement joins TRBV12-3 or TRBV12-4 to TRBJ2-7, with D hard to call. The CDR3 extends over 12 amino acids. V was shortened by 3 bases and J by 6 bases, with 9 bases between the two germline ends. The CDR3 coding sequence is TGTGCCAGCAGTTTTACTCTGGGCGAGCAGTACTTC. As protein: CASSFTLGEQYF.

Only a few counts were recorded for this clonotype. The gene calls are TRBV6-1 and TRBJ2-3; 8 nucleotides agree with TRBD1. Germline V gene sequence: CDR1 MNHNS, CDR2 SASEGT. The trim removed 6 bases at V and 6 bases at J, leaving 8 bases unmatched. This CDR3 is built from 14 residues. Here the CDR3 reads CASRPDRVSDTQYF. The CDR3 DNA reads TGTGCCAGCAGGCCGGACAGGGTGAGCGATACGCAGTATTTT.

This clonotype showed up just once. This chain uses TRBV7-2 with TRBJ2-7; tentatively, D is TRBD2 (5 bases). CDR3 length: 15 amino acids. V was trimmed by 1 base and J by 2 bases, leaving 12 bases between them. Germline V gene sequence: CDR1 SGHTA, CDR2 FQGNSA. DNA for the CDR3: TGTGCCAGCAGCTTAGGGCTAGGGAGCGCCTACGAGCAGTACTTC. It yields the protein CASSLGLGSAYEQYF.

In this sample, this clonotype turned up a few times. This chain uses TRBV5-4 with TRBJ2-5; the D gene is possibly TRBD1 (6 bases). This CDR3 is built from 13 residues. CDR1 SGHNT and CDR2 YYREEE come from the germline V gene (reference sequence). Trimming pared 2 bases from V and 3 bases from J, leaving 8 bases between. CDR3 in DNA: TGTGCCAGCAGCTTTCGACAGGAAGAGACCCAGTACTTC. Encoded protein: CASSFRQEETQYF.

DNA for the CDR3: TGCGCCAGCAGCCCCAGGCCCGGGACAGGGGGCTACGAGCAGTACTTC. It yields the protein CASSPRPGTGGYEQYF. The chain carries TRBV5-1 and TRBJ2-7, with 11 positions matching TRBD1. Looked up from germline, CDR1 is SGHRS and CDR2 is YFSETQ. V shed 4 bases and J 3 bases; nucleotides not matched to a gene: 9. CDR3 length: 16 residues.

This clonotype was counted between two and nine times. The chain couples TRBV6-2 or TRBV6-3 to TRBJ2-4, with 8 bases aligning to TRBD2. The CDR3 covers 17 residues. Trimming removed 5 bases from V and 9 bases from J; junction bases left unmatched: 18. Looked up from germline, CDR1 is MNHEY and CDR2 is SVGEGT. In DNA, the CDR3 is TGTGCCAGCAGTATTCCCGTCCTCGGACTAGCTCACACCATTCAGTACTTC. Its protein product is CASSIPVLGLAHTIQYF.

The chain joins TRBV7-3 to TRBJ2-7; 9 positions agree with TRBD2. The CDR3 has 16 residues. Germline CDR1 and CDR2: SGHTA and FQGTGA. The V gene end was trimmed by 2 bases and the J gene end by 1 base; junction bases not matched to a gene: 6. In DNA, the CDR3 is TGTGCCAGCAGCTTACCCGGGACTAGCCGTTCCTACGAGCAGTACTTC. This gives the protein CASSLPGTSRSYEQYF.